The 6 T cell receptor beta chains listed next were all sequenced from one sample in a study of cytomegalovirus exposure and HLA in healthy donors. The PCR used 60 Vbeta and 13 Jbeta primers. Clones were read by immunoSEQ multiplex PCR, and TCRdb kept only the in-frame ones, dropping some. The table lists about 180,000 clones, around 80% of them singletons, with approximately 0.69% in the top ten. Sequencing was performed on PBMCs. Every receptor here comes from a middle-aged woman in good health and CMV-seronegative.

The gene calls are TRBV28 and TRBJ1-4, with 10 bases fitting TRBD1. The CDR3 consists of 15 residues. With 2 bases clipped from V and 3 bases from J, the junction kept 0 bases outside the gene matches. Germline CDR1 MDHEN, CDR2 SYDVKM. CDR3 amino acids: CASSLGQGANEKLFF. CDR3 coding DNA: TGTGCCAGCAGTTTAGGACAGGGGGCTAATGAAAAACTGTTTTTT.

The gene calls are TRBV18 and TRBJ1-2, with TRBD1 matching over 9 bases. Germline trimming cut 6 bases from V and 8 bases from J; bases unmatched to any gene: 7. The germline V gene has CDR1 KGHSH and CDR2 LQKENI. The CDR3 runs to 13 residues. In DNA, the CDR3 is TGTGCCAGCTCTAGGACAGGGGATGAGGGCTACACCTTC. Amino acids: CASSRTGDEGYTF. Looking up the rest from reference TRBV18 and TRBJ1-2 gives the full variable domain: NAGVMQNPRHLVRRRGQEARLRCSPMKGHSHVYWYRQLPEEGLKFMVYLQKENIIDESGMPKERFSAEFPKEGPSILRIQQVVRGDSAAYFCASSRTGDEGYTFGSGTRLTVV.

This chain links TRBV28 with TRBJ1-1; 10 bases are shared with TRBD1. Germline CDR1 MDHEN, CDR2 SYDVKM. The CDR3 covers 19 residues. Losses at the gene ends were 6 bases for V and 1 base for J; bases not matched to a gene: 17. The CDR3 is CASRSQRDRGILGNTEAFF. The CDR3 DNA reads as TGTGCCAGCAGGTCGCAAAGGGACAGGGGAATTTTAGGGAACACTGAAGCTTTCTTT.

The chain couples TRBV2 to TRBJ1-2, with 7 bases fitting TRBD1. CDR3 size: 14 residues. Germline-derived CDR1 and CDR2 are SNHLY and FYNNEI. The V gene end was trimmed by 2 bases and the J gene end by 7 bases; junction bases not matched to a gene: 7. The CDR3 DNA sequence: TGTGCCAGCAGTGAAAAGAGGGACAGCGTTGGCTACACCTTC. Amino acids: CASSEKRDSVGYTF.

V gene TRBV6-4 combines with J gene TRBJ2-2, with D hard to call. This CDR3 comprises 13 residues. The V end was cut by 5 bases, the J end by 6 bases, with 10 bases between. Germline assignment: CDR1 MRHNA and CDR2 SNTAGT. The CDR3 DNA reads as TGTGCCAGCAGTCCGGTCTTTTCCGGGGAGCTGTTTTTT. This gives the protein CASSPVFSGELFF.

The V gene is TRBV27, the J gene TRBJ2-5, with D tentatively TRBD2 (5 bases). The germline V and J ends were trimmed by 6 bases and 7 bases, with 15 bases remaining between them. The CDR3 sequence is 13 residues long. The V gene's germline CDR1 is MNHEY and CDR2 SMNVEV (reference sequence). This CDR3 reads CASRDWGKGTQYF. The CDR3 DNA sequence: TGTGCCAGCAGGGACTGGGGAAAGGGGACCCAGTACTTC.